This T cell receptor beta chain was sequenced in a study of blood T cell repertoires in COVID-19. Study-level information: Recovery meant two consecutive negative NP/OP PCR tests, professional clearance, or resolved symptoms. Acute-phase and convalescent COVID-19 samples originated in the United States, Italy and Spain. T cells, B-cell-depleted T cells, or PBMCs supplied cDNA or gDNA.

CDR1 and CDR2 from the germline V gene are MDHEN and SYDVKM. Trimming took 5 bases from V and 6 from J, leaving 17 bases between them. The CDR3 length is 15 residues. This table comes from immunoSEQ multiplex PCR, and its TCRdb copy is limited to in-frame clones, with some not included. The repertoire consists of about 210,000 clones, with 87% occurring once and the leading ten covering 5.5% to 8.5%. Participant-given clinical history determined each cohort assignment. This clone appeared a few times. The chain joins TRBV28 to TRBJ1-5, with D hard to call. Sequences were obtained from PBMCs or T cells enriched from blood (not recorded which). This sequence originates from a man aged 25-45 years in a cohort exposed to, infected with or recovered from COVID-19 (not recorded which). The CDR3: CASSTRRESSQPQHF. As DNA, the CDR3 is TGTGCCAGCAGTACCCGACGGGAGTCATCTCAGCCCCAGCATTTT.